The T cell receptor beta chain described here comes from a study of shared clonotypes between healthy human individuals (dated by TCRdb to 2020 to 2021). At the level of the whole study: The cohort included a few men and a couple of women between 18 and 49 years of age. Different laboratories and diverse techniques were used to prepare libraries and sequence TCR repertoires, to increase sequencing depth and limit assay-specific biases. Between about 0.8 and 9 billion PBMCs per donor were obtained by leukapheresis. To estimate repertoire size and how much clonotype sharing occurs between individuals, the study deeply sequenced the blood TCR repertoires of roughly 5 healthy adults. For each donor, three plates each were used for CD4 naive and CD4 memory, two plates were used for CD8 naive, and one plate was used for CD8 memory.

TCR CDR3 regions were amplified from genomic DNA by multiplex PCR using the deep immunoSEQ assay. Extracted genomic DNA from each cell subset was spread evenly across all wells of several immunoSEQ 96-well plates, with each plate serving as a replicate. Each replicate PCR for sorted subsets received approximately 220 ng genomic DNA, equal to some 32,000 T cell genomes. Purified libraries were quantified with a Qubit 3.0 fluorometer, sized on a Bioanalyzer 2100, and re-quantified with the KAPA Library Quantification kit. Each immunoSEQ 96-well plate was sequenced on its own single-read 150-cycle Illumina NextSeq 550 flow cell. Per the source publication's procedure: Because only junctional sequences without quality scores were contained in the immunoSEQ output, filtering matching that applied to full-length reads could not be performed. To assign V/J genes and CDR3, sequences were annotated against IMGT germline references using PyIR, a Python wrapper for IgBLAST v1.9. Reads were removed for weak V/J assignments (E-value above 1e-6), missing CDR3, stop codons, out-of-frame junctions, or ambiguous translated residues. V3J clonotypes were defined as sequences sharing an identical inferred V gene, J gene, and CDR3 amino acid sequence. To compute the percentage overlap between repertoires, the number of shared unique clonotypes was divided by the size of the smaller repertoire. Three approaches were used to assess repertoire richness: RTK rarefaction, the Chao1 estimator, and Recon v2.1 estimates of unobserved clonotypes. OLGA was used to compute generation probabilities for all TCRbeta clonotypes that the gDNA method yielded from a handful of donors. As stored in TCRdb, this immuneACCESS dataset retains in-frame rearrangements with V and J assigned. A fraction of the clones does not appear; measured against another copy, unresolved V genes explain less than half of the discrepancy, and the remainder lacks a known reason. Clonal size and the V and J genes are those of that table, whereas D and trimming came from the DNA. This sample comprises 2 million or so clones, less than 95% of them detected only once. Of the sample, roughly 1% falls within the top ten clones.

CD8 naive samples were obtained by positive selection for CCR7 among CD45RO-negative cells, yielding a CD45RA+CCR7+ population from which TemRA cells were excluded. Donors were healthy HIV-negative adults with no recently reported acute infections or vaccinations. Every donor was a Caucasian adult residing in Nashville, Tennessee, USA. After blood collection by leukapheresis, PBMCs were isolated using Ficoll-Histopaque density gradient centrifugation and then cryopreserved in the vapor phase of liquid nitrogen. Analytical flow cytometry was used to check the purity and quantity of each magnetically sorted T cell population. Genomic DNA was isolated from each sorted fraction and quantified by UV absorbance on a Nanodrop 2000c. Overall study outcomes, separate from this receptor: Naive subsets generally had larger estimated clonotype richness than memory subsets. When several donors were compared, the shared fraction of clonotypes was roughly 4.8% for naive CD4, about 4% for naive CD8, 2.3% for memory CD4, and around 0.4% for memory CD8. Only blood was sampled, and tissue TCR repertoires likely differ from those in blood. The genetic and exposure-history diversity represented was limited by the small number of donors. Pairwise subsampling indicated that sequencing depth was expected to affect the degree of clonotype sharing among donors. Compared with non-shared clonotypes, clonotypes shared by all four sorted-subset donors had higher generation probabilities. Incomplete sequencing was indicated by rarefaction of sorted-subset datasets, despite the large sequencing depth.

Trimming costs V 4 bases and J 0 bases, and their ends lie 16 bases apart. The germline V gene (reference sequence) yields MNHEY for CDR1 and SMNVEV for CDR2. The CDR3 covers 17 residues, taking in both the cysteine and the phenylalanine. Only the CDR3 part of the read is kept: 51 bases, read in frame from the first base. Note on this clone: It has no known antigen specificity. Base qualities are missing; no much larger clone stands one base away.

The sample taken for sequencing was naive CD8+ T cells sorted from blood. This sample's cell subset or site label indicates: CD45RA+CCR7+. The chain links TRBV27 with TRBJ2-4, and perhaps TRBD1 as D gene, on 5 matching bases. The TCR sequence derives from a man aged 18-30 years in good health. The CDR3 amino acid sequence is: CASSSFQGPGAKNIQYF. DNA sequence: TGTGCCAGCAGTTCGTTTCAGGGTCCGGGAGCCAAAAACATTCAGTACTTC.